The 24 T cell receptor beta chains in this list originate from one sample, sequenced in a study of OX40 agonist ivuxolimab in advanced cancers. Sequencing was performed with immunoSEQ multiplex PCR; in TCRdb, only in-frame clones are kept and a portion is missing. Here the sample spans approximately 88,000 clones, around nine tenths being singletons. Specimen: CD4+ or CD8+ T cells sorted from blood, collected in a trial of the OX40 agonist ivuxolimab. The receptor set was obtained from an adult with an advanced solid tumor such as melanoma, head and neck, liver or kidney cancer.

The chain carries TRBV7-2 and TRBJ2-3, with TRBD2 matching over 7 bases. Germline V gene sequence: CDR1 SGHTA, CDR2 FQGNSA. After removal of 5 bases from V and 4 bases from J, the junction contained 3 bases not matched to a gene. CDR3 length: 13 residues. For the CDR3, the DNA is TGTGCCAGCAGCCGGGACTACCCAGATACGCAGTATTTT. Its translation: CASSRDYPDTQYF. The entire variable domain, with the rest obtained from reference TRBV7-2 and TRBJ2-3, is as follows: GAGVSQSPSNKVTEKGKDVELRCDPISGHTALYWYRQSLGQGLEFLIYFQGNSAPDKSGLPSDRFSAERTGGSVSTLTIQRTQQEDSAVYLCASSRDYPDTQYFGPGTRLTVL.

The chain links TRBV7-9 to TRBJ2-2, with D perhaps TRBD1 or TRBD2 (5 bases each). CDR3 length: 16 amino acids. Germline CDR1 and CDR2: SEHNR and FQNEAQ (reference sequence). The V end lost 1 base, the J end lost 3 bases, and 12 bases lay between the germline ends. In DNA, the CDR3 is TGTGCCAGCAGCTTAGGGGGCCTGAGGGACACCGGGGAGCTGTTTTTT. Translated: CASSLGGLRDTGELFF.

The CDR3, as DNA: TGTGCCAGCAGCTTACGGGGGACGTCACCCCTCCACTTT. Translation: CASSLRGTSPLHF. The rearrangement links TRBV7-8 to TRBJ1-6, with a tentative D call TRBD1 (5 bases). The CDR3 is made up of 13 amino acids. The ends were cut back, 2 bases at V and 10 bases at J, with 9 bases in the middle. The germline V gene encodes CDR1 SGHVS and CDR2 FQNEAQ. The full variable domain, with the rest looked up from reference TRBV7-8 and TRBJ1-6, is GAGVSQSPRYKVAKRGQDVALRCDPISGHVSLFWYQQALGQGPEFLTYFQNEAQLDKSGLPSDRFFAERPEGSVSTLKIQRTQQEDSAVYLCASSLRGTSPLHFGNGTRLTVT.

This sequence joins TRBV5-6 and TRBJ2-3; 7 bases agree with TRBD1. Germline assignment: CDR1 SGHDT and CDR2 YYEEEE. The CDR3 extends over 15 amino acids. Unmatched junction bases numbered 6, after V lost 4 bases and J lost 1 base. CDR3 DNA: TGTGCCAGCAGCCTTAGACAGGGCGGCACAGATACGCAGTATTTT. Translated, it gives CASSLRQGGTDTQYF.

This clone was detected only once. The chain employs TRBV18 and TRBJ1-3; 7 positions match TRBD1. The V gene end was trimmed by 3 bases and the J gene end by 0 bases; junction bases not matched to a gene: 5. Germline CDR1 KGHSH, CDR2 LQKENI. The CDR3 spans 16 residues. The CDR3 DNA reads TGTGCCAGCTCACCTCAGACAGGGCTCTCTGGAAACACCATATATTTT. Amino acids: CASSPQTGLSGNTIYF.

The V call is TRBV10-3, the J call TRBJ2-3; 16 bases line up with TRBD2. The germline V gene has CDR1 ENHRY and CDR2 SYGVKD. After removal of 5 bases from V and 5 bases from J, the junction contained 4 bases not matched to a gene. The CDR3 has 16 amino acids. The CDR3 DNA reads TGTGCCATCAGTCCCGGGACTAGCGGGGGGGGAGATACGCAGTATTTT. Protein product: CAISPGTSGGGDTQYF.

The CDR3: CASMPAQGQYSNQPQHF. CDR3 sequence (DNA): TGTGCCAGCATGCCAGCCCAGGGACAGTATAGCAATCAGCCCCAGCATTTT. The rearrangement joins TRBV7-9 to TRBJ1-5; 7 nucleotides line up with TRBD1. Per the germline V gene, CDR1 is SEHNR and CDR2 is FQNEAQ (reference sequence). V shed 7 bases and J 0 bases; nucleotides not matched to a gene: 12. The length of the CDR3 is 17 residues.

The V call is TRBV5-6, the J call TRBJ2-6; D is ambiguous. This CDR3 contains 19 residues. Per the germline V gene, CDR1 is SGHDT and CDR2 is YYEEEE. The V end lost 3 bases, the J end lost 5 bases, and 24 bases lay between the germline ends. The CDR3 DNA is TGTGCCAGCAGCTCCCAAGCCCGGACGGATCGTGGGAGGGCCAACGTCCTGACTTTC. Encoded protein: CASSSQARTDRGRANVLTF.

The gene calls are TRBV13 and TRBJ2-7; possible D gene TRBD2, 5 bases. Germline assignment: CDR1 PRHDT and CDR2 FYEKMQ (reference sequence). V dropped 1 base and J dropped 3 bases, with 10 bases sitting between them. This CDR3 has 14 residues. CDR3 DNA sequence: TGTGCCAGCAGCTTAGAAGCGACTATCTACGAGCAGTACTTC. Protein: CASSLEATIYEQYF.

The genes are TRBV5-1 and TRBJ1-2; 10 nucleotides match TRBD1. J was trimmed by 8 bases and V by 2 bases; bases with no gene match: 9. CDR1 SGHRS and CDR2 YFSETQ come from the germline V gene. The CDR3 is 15 amino acids. CDR3: CASSLSTGGIEGYTF. The DNA of the CDR3 is TGCGCCAGCAGCTTATCGACAGGGGGCATCGAAGGCTACACCTTC. Complete variable domain (other parts from reference TRBV5-1 and TRBJ1-2): KAGVTQTPRYLIKTRGQQVTLSCSPISGHRSVSWYQQTPGQGLQFLFEYFSETQRNKGNFPGRFSGRQFSNSRSEMNVSTLELGDSALYLCASSLSTGGIEGYTFGSGTRLTVV.

This rearrangement joins TRBV30 to TRBJ2-7, with a weak D call TRBD2 (6 bases). V was trimmed by 3 bases and J by 2 bases, leaving 11 bases between them. The germline CDR1 and CDR2 sequences are GTSNPN and SVGIG (reference sequence). The CDR3 sequence is 13 residues long. The CDR3 region has the DNA TGTGCCTGGAGCTTGGAGGGTACCTACGAGCAGTACTTC. Translating gives CAWSLEGTYEQYF.

The chain links TRBV6-6 to TRBJ2-3, with TRBD1 matching 7 bases. The CDR3 contains 15 residues. Germline V gene sequence: CDR1 MNHNY, CDR2 SVGAGI (reference sequence). The trim removed 7 bases at V and 2 bases at J, leaving 9 bases unmatched. CDR3 amino acids: CASTDGQVFTDTQYF. The CDR3 DNA reads as TGTGCCAGCACCGATGGACAGGTGTTCACAGATACGCAGTATTTT.

The V call is TRBV30, the J call TRBJ2-7; TRBD1 might be the D (6 bases). Trimming removed 1 base at V and 6 bases at J, with 13 bases between. The germline CDR1 and CDR2 sequences are GTSNPN and SVGIG (reference sequence). This CDR3 spans 13 amino acids. The CDR3 protein is CAWSAGEPFEQYF. The CDR3 nucleotides read TGTGCCTGGAGTGCAGGGGAACCCTTCGAGCAGTACTTC.

The rearrangement joins TRBV5-4 to TRBJ2-2; 10 bases fit TRBD2. Germline CDR1 is SGHNT and CDR2 is YYREEE (reference sequence). The trim removed 2 bases at V and 7 bases at J, leaving 5 bases unmatched. The CDR3 has 15 amino acids. The CDR3, as DNA: TGTGCCAGCAGCTTTAGCGGGGGGCCCAGCGGGGAGCTGTTTTTT. This codes for CASSFSGGPSGELFF.

Remarks on this clone: Other DNA variants within this sample encode the same CDR3. The chain joins TRBV27 to TRBJ2-7, with a tentative D call TRBD1 (5 bases). The CDR3 length is 14 residues. V lost 7 bases to trimming and J lost 2 bases, with 15 bases between them. Germline assignment: CDR1 MNHEY and CDR2 SMNVEV (reference sequence). The CDR3 is CASKVGLLAYEQYF. The CDR3 coding sequence is TGTGCCAGCAAGGTGGGGCTTCTTGCCTACGAGCAGTACTTC.

The chain carries TRBV7-3 and TRBJ2-3; 8 bases line up with TRBD1. V shed 2 bases, J shed 5 bases, and the junction held 6 bases outside the gene matches. Looked up from germline, CDR1 is SGHTA and CDR2 is FQGTGA. The CDR3 consists of 15 residues. Here the CDR3 reads CASSLVGQGVDTQYF. Here the CDR3 DNA reads TGTGCCAGCAGCTTAGTCGGACAGGGTGTAGATACGCAGTATTTT.

CDR3 protein: CASRSTASRYGYTF. The DNA of the CDR3 is TGTGCCAGCAGAAGTACAGCCTCTAGGTATGGCTACACCTTC. This sequence joins TRBV6-5 and TRBJ1-2; no reliable D call. The CDR3 spans 14 residues. Germline V gives CDR1 MNHEY, CDR2 SVGAGI. Between the trimmed V and J ends, which lost 6 bases and 5 bases, there was a span of 16 bases.

This clone was seen once. The rearrangement joins TRBV6-6 to TRBJ2-2, with D hard to call. This CDR3 has 16 amino acids. Looked up from germline, CDR1 is MNHNY and CDR2 is SVGAGI (reference sequence). Trimming removed 6 bases from V and 1 base from J, with 15 bases in between. The DNA of the CDR3 is TGTGCCAGCAGCGCCCCGAGGAGCATGAACACCGGGGAGCTGTTTTTT. It specifies CASSAPRSMNTGELFF.

The chain links TRBV27 to TRBJ1-1, with 9 bases lining up with TRBD1. Germline lookup yields CDR1 MNHEY and CDR2 SMNVEV (reference sequence). The ends lost 4 bases at V and 4 bases at J; junction bases unmatched: 10. The CDR3 covers 16 residues. CDR3 sequence (DNA): TGTGCCAGCAGTTGGTGGCGGGGGACAGGGTTCACTGAAGCTTTCTTT. As protein: CASSWWRGTGFTEAFF.

V usage is TRBV5-1 and J usage is TRBJ2-2; the D gene is possibly TRBD1 (5 bases). CDR3 size: 16 residues. V dropped 2 bases and J dropped 5 bases, with 16 bases sitting between them. Germline V gene data show CDR1 as SGHRS and CDR2 as YFSETQ. The CDR3 loop is CASSLSLSQGTGELFF. The CDR3 DNA is TGCGCCAGCAGCTTATCCTTATCCCAGGGAACCGGGGAGCTGTTTTTT.

V usage is TRBV5-1 and J usage is TRBJ2-3; 10 positions agree with TRBD2. The germline gives CDR1 SGHRS, CDR2 YFSETQ. The CDR3 consists of 16 residues. J lost 3 bases, V lost 7 bases, and 11 bases had no gene match. The CDR3 is CASERGWTSGTDTQYF. Written as DNA, the CDR3 is TGCGCCAGCGAGAGAGGCTGGACTAGCGGAACAGATACGCAGTATTTT. Full variable domain (outside the CDR3, taken from reference TRBV5-1 and TRBJ2-3): KAGVTQTPRYLIKTRGQQVTLSCSPISGHRSVSWYQQTPGQGLQFLFEYFSETQRNKGNFPGRFSGRQFSNSRSEMNVSTLELGDSALYLCASERGWTSGTDTQYFGPGTRLTVL.

This rearrangement joins TRBV4-1 to TRBJ2-5, with a possible D match to TRBD2 (5 bases). The CDR3 sequence is 15 residues long. Looked up from germline, CDR1 is MGHRA and CDR2 is YSYEKL. V gave up 4 bases and J gave up 5 bases, with 17 bases separating them. CDR3 bases: TGCGCCAGCAGCCGGGCGGGTCCCTTCGGGGAGACCCAGTACTTC. This sequence encodes CASSRAGPFGETQYF.

The J gene is TRBJ2-1, the V gene TRBV29-1, with 7 bases that match TRBD1. Germline-derived CDR1 and CDR2 are SQVTM and ANQGSEA. The CDR3 totals 15 residues. J was trimmed by 5 bases and V by 3 bases; bases with no gene match: 10. CDR3 residues: CSVDRLFQGDNEQFF. The CDR3 DNA sequence: TGCAGCGTTGACCGACTATTCCAGGGGGACAATGAGCAGTTCTTC.

V is TRBV7-9 and J is TRBJ2-7; TRBD1 matches 9 bases. This CDR3 contains 14 residues. CDR1 is SEHNR, CDR2 FQNEAQ, per germline (reference sequence). V lost 0 bases to trimming and J lost 6 bases; unmatched junction nucleotides: 3. The CDR3 protein is CASSLAPDRGEQYF. The CDR3 DNA sequence: TGTGCCAGCAGCTTAGCCCCGGACAGGGGCGAGCAGTACTTC. The full variable domain, in which reference TRBV7-9 and TRBJ2-7 provide the parts outside the CDR3, is DTGVSQNPRHKITKRGQNVTFRCDPISEHNRLYWYRQTLGQGPEFLTYFQNEAQLEKSRLLSDRFSAERPKGSFSTLEIQRTEQGDSAMYLCASSLAPDRGEQYFGPGTRLTVT.